This TCR beta chain was profiled in a study of blood T cells in healthy people across ages. Germline V gene data show CDR1 as LGHNT and CDR2 as FRNRAP. This CDR3 is 15 amino acids long. V lost 8 bases and J 2 bases, leaving 16 bases between the germline ends. Isolated PBMCs totaled at least 7 million in each sample. A second about 7 to 12 cycle PCR used barcoded and J-beta primers. CDR3-containing paired-end reads numbered at least 2.5 million in each sample. MiXCR was run by TCRdb on the 5' RACE reads, yielding one entry per CDR3 protein. The profile shows 780,000 or so distinct CDR3 sequences, roughly 53% of them singletons.

V usage is TRBV12-5 and J usage is TRBJ2-1; tentatively, D is TRBD2 (6 bases). Sequenced input: blood. The sequence derives from a man older than 75 in good health. CDR3 region: CASSVGGVAYNEQFF. The CDR3, as DNA: TGTGCTAGTTCCGTCGGGGGAGTTGCCTACAATGAGCAGTTCTTC.